These T cell receptor beta chains were read from a single sample in a study of blood T cell repertoires in COVID-19. Here immunoSEQ multiplex PCR was the method, and the copy in TCRdb shows in-frame clones only, minus some. There are approximately 220,000 clones in the sample; approximately 80% occur only once, and more than 25% lies in the top ten. Sequenced input: peripheral blood. The source is a man aged 40-55 years with acute or convalescent COVID-19. CDR3s include the opening cysteine and the closing phenylalanine or tryptophan. A D gene is named only where the DNA matches it firmly. Clone size appears in some rows only: once, few, many, or a class for an expanded clone.

D | J | V | size | CDR3 | DNA
. | TRBJ1-2 | TRBV19 | . | CASSIDPTAGSWGYTF | TGTGCCAGTAGTATCGACCCCACGGCAGGGTCTTGGGGCTACACCTTC
. | TRBJ1-1 | TRBV7-2 | . | CAGSRGNTEAFF | TGTGCCGGCTCGCGGGGGAACACTGAAGCTTTCTTT
. | TRBJ2-7 | TRBV6-5 | . | CASSPVGGRSYEQYF | TGTGCCAGCAGCCCAGTCGGGGGAAGGTCCTACGAGCAGTACTTC
. | TRBJ1-6 | TRBV21-1 | . | CASSKSTRCVGPPGIYNSPLHF | TGTGCCAGCAGCAAATCCACCAGGTGTGTCGGACCCCCAGGGATCTATAATTCACCCCTCCACTTT
TRBD2 | TRBJ2-3 | TRBV14 | . | CASSQGTSGRTDTQYF | TGTGCCAGCAGCCAAGGGACTAGCGGCCGCACAGATACGCAGTATTTT
. | TRBJ2-7 | TRBV7-2 | . | CASSLVNERHEQYF | TGTGCCAGCAGCTTAGTAAATGAGAGGCACGAGCAGTACTTC
TRBD2 | TRBJ2-7 | TRBV4-3 | few | CASSLEGRGPYEQYF | TGCGCCAGCAGCCTAGAAGGGAGGGGTCCCTACGAGCAGTACTTC
. | TRBJ2-6 | TRBV7-9 | . | CASSLSRGTLSGANVLTF | TGTGCCAGCAGCTTAAGCAGGGGCACACTCTCTGGGGCCAACGTCCTGACTTTC
. | TRBJ1-1 | TRBV19 | . | CASKMVAEAFF | TGTGCCAGTAAAATGGTAGCTGAAGCTTTCTTT
TRBD1 | TRBJ2-7 | TRBV19 | . | CASSMSGRTGGFYEQYF | TGTGCCAGTAGTATGAGCGGGAGGACAGGGGGCTTCTACGAGCAGTACTTC
TRBD1 | TRBJ1-2 | TRBV5-1 | . | CASSFKQGIDYGYTF | TGCGCCAGCAGCTTTAAACAGGGGATAGACTATGGCTACACCTTC
. | TRBJ2-3 | TRBV4-1 | . | CASSPWNTGPTDTQYF | TGCGCCAGCAGCCCATGGAATACAGGGCCCACAGATACGCAGTATTTT
. | TRBJ2-7 | TRBV6-5 | . | CASSYQASYEQYF | TGTGCCAGCAGTTACCAGGCTTCCTACGAGCAGTACTTC
TRBD1 | TRBJ2-1 | TRBV15 | . | CATSRVERTGVSNEQFF | TGTGCCACCAGCAGAGTCGAACGGACAGGGGTAAGCAATGAGCAGTTCTTC
. | TRBJ1-1 | TRBV6-5 | . | CASSYGRVLNTEAFF | TGTGCCAGCAGTTACGGGAGAGTATTGAACACTGAAGCTTTCTTT
TRBD1 | TRBJ1-1 | TRBV9 | . | CASSAGTGGYTEAFF | TGTGCCAGCAGCGCCGGGACAGGGGGTTACACTGAAGCTTTCTTT
TRBD2 | TRBJ2-1 | TRBV7-9 | . | CASSSLGRNEQFF | TGTGCCAGCAGCTCTCTCGGGAGGAATGAGCAGTTCTTC
. | TRBJ2-4 | TRBV7-2 | . | CASSLKHKENIQYF | TGTGCCAGCAGCTTAAAGCACAAGGAGAACATTCAGTACTTC
TRBD2 | TRBJ2-2 | TRBV5-1 | once | CASSERGPANTGELFF | TGCGCCAGCAGCGAGCGGGGACCCGCGAACACCGGGGAGCTGTTTTTT
. | TRBJ2-2 | TRBV23-1 | . | CASSQGTFAGELFF | TGCGCCAGCAGTCAGGGGACTTTCGCTGGGGAGCTGTTTTTT
TRBD2 | TRBJ2-3 | TRBV6-5 | . | CASSTLARDTQYF | TGTGCCAGCAGTACACTAGCGCGGGATACGCAGTATTTT
. | TRBJ2-7 | TRBV30 | . | CAWSTEGYEQYF | TGTGCCTGGAGCACCGAGGGATACGAGCAGTACTTC
. | TRBJ1-1 | TRBV3-1/TRBV3-2 | few | CASSQDRGQSEAFF | TGTGCCAGCAGCCAAGATCGAGGGCAATCTGAAGCTTTCTTT
TRBD1 | TRBJ1-4 | TRBV6-1 | many | CASSEMRTGKGFAPNEKLFF | TGTGCCAGCAGTGAAATGCGGACAGGGAAAGGGTTCGCACCTAATGAAAAACTGTTTTTT
TRBD1 | TRBJ2-5 | TRBV19 | . | CASSIQGQGQETQYF | TGTGCCAGTAGTATACAGGGACAGGGGCAAGAGACCCAGTACTTC
TRBD2 | TRBJ2-7 | TRBV7-9 | . | CASSLTGLPYEQYF | TGTGCCAGCAGCCTAACGGGACTACCCTACGAGCAGTACTTC
. | TRBJ2-5 | TRBV10-3 | . | CAISPAEGGETQYF | TGTGCCATCAGTCCCGCTGAGGGGGGGGAGACCCAGTACTTC
TRBD2 | TRBJ2-5 | TRBV30 | . | CAWSVAGVETQYF | TGTGCCTGGAGTGTAGCGGGAGTTGAGACCCAGTACTTC
TRBD2 | TRBJ2-1 | TRBV10-2 | . | CASSGLAGDNEQFF | TGCGCCAGCAGTGGACTAGCCGGTGACAATGAGCAGTTCTTC
. | TRBJ1-6 | TRBV30 | . | CAWSVGQRNSPLHF | TGTGCCTGGAGTGTAGGACAGAGGAATTCACCCCTCCACTTT
TRBD2 | TRBJ2-5 | TRBV19 | . | CASSIALLAGVETQYF | TGTGCCAGTAGTATAGCCTTACTAGCGGGAGTCGAGACCCAGTACTTC
. | TRBJ2-7 | TRBV2 | few | CASSTQKGIRGEQYF | TGTGCCAGCAGTACCCAGAAGGGGATTAGGGGAGAGCAGTACTTC
TRBD1 | TRBJ1-2 | TRBV4-3 | . | CASSQDRTGLGYTF | TGCGCCAGCAGCCAAGATCGGACAGGGTTAGGCTACACCTTC
. | TRBJ1-5 | TRBV4-3 | . | CASSQDTGADQPQHF | TGCGCCAGCAGCCAAGATACAGGAGCTGATCAGCCCCAGCATTTT
. | TRBJ1-5 | TRBV7-9 | . | CASSPLGGENQPQHF | TGTGCCAGCAGCCCCCTGGGCGGGGAAAATCAGCCCCAGCATTTT
. | TRBJ2-2 | TRBV5-6 | once | CASSLGATRITGELFF | TGTGCCAGCAGCTTGGGAGCGACTAGAATAACCGGGGAGCTGTTTTTT
. | TRBJ2-1 | TRBV29-1 | . | CSVASGGFYNEQFF | TGCAGCGTTGCCAGTGGGGGGTTCTACAATGAGCAGTTCTTC
. | TRBJ1-5 | TRBV2 | . | CASSFSGNQPQHF | TGTGCCAGCAGCTTCTCCGGGAATCAGCCCCAGCATTTT
. | TRBJ2-3 | TRBV24-1 | . | CATSESGAGSTDTQYF | TGTGCCACCAGTGAATCGGGAGCCGGGTCCACAGATACGCAGTATTTT
. | TRBJ2-1 | TRBV9 | . | CASSATKSSYNEQFF | TGTGCCAGCAGCGCAACTAAGAGCTCCTACAATGAGCAGTTCTTC
. | TRBJ2-7 | TRBV6-2/TRBV6-3 | once | CASSYSGRADEQYF | TGTGCCAGCAGTTACTCAGGCAGGGCCGACGAGCAGTACTTC